By frequency, the clone carrying this TCR beta chain is medium-sized. Its antigen remains unidentified. The germline gives CDR1 DFQATT, CDR2 SNEGSKA (reference sequence). This CDR3 has 14 amino acids. The source of the sample is a study of CXCR3-negative and CXCR3-positive naive CD8 T cells. Researchers prepared the TRB cDNA libraries using 5' RACE with UMI labels. TCRdb reanalyzed the 5' RACE reads and collapses them to one entry per CDR3 protein, without DNA. The sample's table shows approximately 5,000 distinct CDR3 sequences. Study results and caveats: With CXCR3 expression partially decreased after cryopreservation, most assays relied on fresh PBMCs. Naive cells with CXCR3 showed TRB CDR3s that were more hydrophobic than those in CXCR3-negative naive cells. For memory CD8+ cells diversity was much lower, but both naive subsets had comparably high diversity.

Naive CD8+ T cells showed a CD45RO-CCR7+CD27+CD95- phenotype. The specimen was naive CXCR3+ CD8+ T cells from blood. Sample subset: CD45RO-CCR7+CD27+CD95- naive CD8+ T cells expressing CXCR3 (TNR3+). The sequence came from a human donor in good health. Some clones in this sample may be carry-over from other donors' samples. V is TRBV20-1 and J is TRBJ2-7. This chain's CDR3 is CSANNNYYHYEQYF.